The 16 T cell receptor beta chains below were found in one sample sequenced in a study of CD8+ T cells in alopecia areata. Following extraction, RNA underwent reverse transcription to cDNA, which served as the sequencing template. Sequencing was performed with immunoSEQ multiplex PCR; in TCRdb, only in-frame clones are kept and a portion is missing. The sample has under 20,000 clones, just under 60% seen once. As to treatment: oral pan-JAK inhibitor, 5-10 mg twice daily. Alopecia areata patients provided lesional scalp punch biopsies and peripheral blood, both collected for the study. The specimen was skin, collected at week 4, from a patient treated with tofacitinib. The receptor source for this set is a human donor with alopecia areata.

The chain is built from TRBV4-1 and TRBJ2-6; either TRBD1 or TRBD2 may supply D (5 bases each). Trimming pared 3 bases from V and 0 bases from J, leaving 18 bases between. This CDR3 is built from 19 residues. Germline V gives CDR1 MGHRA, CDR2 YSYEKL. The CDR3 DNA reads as TGCGCCAGCAGCCACCCCCGGGACCCAACCCGCTCTGGGGCCAACGTCCTGACTTTC. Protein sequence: CASSHPRDPTRSGANVLTF.

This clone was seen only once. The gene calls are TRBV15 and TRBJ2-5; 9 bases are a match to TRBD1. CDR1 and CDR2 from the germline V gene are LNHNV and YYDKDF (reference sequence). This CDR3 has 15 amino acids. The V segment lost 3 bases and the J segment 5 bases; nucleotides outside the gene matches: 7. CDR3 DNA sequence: TGTGCCACCAGCAGGGCTACAGGGGGCGGGGAGACCCAGTACTTC. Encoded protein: CATSRATGGGETQYF.

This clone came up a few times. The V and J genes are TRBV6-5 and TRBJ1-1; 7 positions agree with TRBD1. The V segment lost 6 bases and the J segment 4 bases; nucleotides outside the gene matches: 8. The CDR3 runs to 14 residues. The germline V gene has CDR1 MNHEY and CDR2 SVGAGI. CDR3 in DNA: TGTGCCAGCAGCCTTGACAGGGTGGGCACTGAAGCTTTCTTT. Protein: CASSLDRVGTEAFF.

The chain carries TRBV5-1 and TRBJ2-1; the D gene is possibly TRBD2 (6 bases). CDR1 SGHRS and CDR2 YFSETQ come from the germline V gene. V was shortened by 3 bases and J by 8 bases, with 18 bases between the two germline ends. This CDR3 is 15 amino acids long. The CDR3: CASSSRTGTPHEQFF. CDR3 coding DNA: TGCGCCAGCAGCTCAAGGACCGGGACTCCCCATGAGCAGTTCTTC.

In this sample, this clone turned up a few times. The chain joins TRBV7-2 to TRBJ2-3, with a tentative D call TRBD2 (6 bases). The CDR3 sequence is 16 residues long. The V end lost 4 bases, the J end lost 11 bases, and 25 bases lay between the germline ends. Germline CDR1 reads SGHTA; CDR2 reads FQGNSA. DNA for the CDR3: TGTGCCAGCAGCTCCAACTTGGCGGGGCGGGTGGAAGGGCAGTATTTT. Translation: CASSSNLAGRVEGQYF.

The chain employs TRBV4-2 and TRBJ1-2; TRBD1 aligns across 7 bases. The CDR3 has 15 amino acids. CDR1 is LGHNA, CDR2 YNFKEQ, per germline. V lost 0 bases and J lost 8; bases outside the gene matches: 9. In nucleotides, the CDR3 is TGTGCCAGCAGCCAAGAAAATACAGGGGATAACGGCTACACCTTC. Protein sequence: CASSQENTGDNGYTF.

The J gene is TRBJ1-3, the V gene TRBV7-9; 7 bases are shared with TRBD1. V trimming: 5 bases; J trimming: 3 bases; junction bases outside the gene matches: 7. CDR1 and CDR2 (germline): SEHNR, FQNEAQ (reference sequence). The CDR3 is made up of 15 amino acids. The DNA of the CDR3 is TGTGCCAGCAGCCAAGGGGGCGCGGGTGGAAACACCATATATTTT. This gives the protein CASSQGGAGGNTIYF.

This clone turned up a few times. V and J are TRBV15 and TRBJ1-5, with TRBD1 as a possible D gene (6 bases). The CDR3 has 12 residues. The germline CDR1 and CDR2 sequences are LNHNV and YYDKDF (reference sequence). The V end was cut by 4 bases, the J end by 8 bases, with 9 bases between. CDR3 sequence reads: CATSIDRKPQHF. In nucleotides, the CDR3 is TGTGCCACCAGCATAGACAGGAAGCCCCAGCATTTT.

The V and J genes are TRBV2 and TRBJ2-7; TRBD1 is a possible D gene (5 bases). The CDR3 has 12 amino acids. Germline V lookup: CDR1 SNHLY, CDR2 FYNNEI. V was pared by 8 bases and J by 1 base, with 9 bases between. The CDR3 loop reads CASGAISYEQYF. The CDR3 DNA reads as TGTGCCAGCGGGGCCATATCCTACGAGCAGTACTTC.

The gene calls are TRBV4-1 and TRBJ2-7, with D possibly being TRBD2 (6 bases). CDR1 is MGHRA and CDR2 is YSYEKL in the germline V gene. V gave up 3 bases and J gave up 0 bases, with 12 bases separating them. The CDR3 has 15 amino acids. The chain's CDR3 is CASSHGGTFSYEQYF. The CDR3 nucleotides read TGCGCCAGCAGCCACGGAGGGACCTTCTCCTACGAGCAGTACTTC.

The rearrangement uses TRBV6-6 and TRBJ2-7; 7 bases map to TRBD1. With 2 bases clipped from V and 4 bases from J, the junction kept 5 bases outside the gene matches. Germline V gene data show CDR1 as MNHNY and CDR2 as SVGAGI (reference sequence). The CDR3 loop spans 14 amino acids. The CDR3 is CASSYPGQKYEQYF. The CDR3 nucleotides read TGTGCCAGCAGTTACCCGGGACAGAAATACGAGCAGTACTTC.

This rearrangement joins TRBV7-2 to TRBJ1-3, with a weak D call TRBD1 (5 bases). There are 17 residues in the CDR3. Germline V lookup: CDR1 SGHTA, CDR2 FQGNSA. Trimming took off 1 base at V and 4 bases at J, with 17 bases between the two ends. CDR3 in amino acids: CASSLVPFGGEGNTIYF. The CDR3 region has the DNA TGTGCCAGCAGCTTAGTCCCATTTGGGGGGGAAGGAAACACCATATATTTT.

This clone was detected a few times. The CDR3 nucleotides are TGTGCCAGTAGGGAACAGGGCGATAACTATGGCTACACCTTC. Protein sequence: CASREQGDNYGYTF. The chain links TRBV19 to TRBJ1-2; a possible D gene is TRBD1 (6 bases). Trimming pared 6 bases from V and 1 base from J, leaving 12 bases between. CDR1 and CDR2 from the germline V gene are LNHDA and SQIVND (reference sequence). The CDR3 sequence is 14 residues long.

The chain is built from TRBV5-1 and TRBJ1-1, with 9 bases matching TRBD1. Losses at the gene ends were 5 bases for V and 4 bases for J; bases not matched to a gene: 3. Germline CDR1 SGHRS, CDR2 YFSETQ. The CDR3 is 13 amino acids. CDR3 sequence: CASSQDRGTEAFF. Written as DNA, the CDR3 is TGCGCCAGCAGTCAGGACAGGGGCACTGAAGCTTTCTTT.

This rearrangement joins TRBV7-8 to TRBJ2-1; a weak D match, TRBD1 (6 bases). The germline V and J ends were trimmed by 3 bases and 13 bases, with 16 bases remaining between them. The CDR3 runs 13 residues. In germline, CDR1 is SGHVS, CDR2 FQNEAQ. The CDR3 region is CASSLGASIHQFF. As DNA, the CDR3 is TGTGCCAGCAGCTTGGGGGCCTCCATTCATCAGTTCTTC.

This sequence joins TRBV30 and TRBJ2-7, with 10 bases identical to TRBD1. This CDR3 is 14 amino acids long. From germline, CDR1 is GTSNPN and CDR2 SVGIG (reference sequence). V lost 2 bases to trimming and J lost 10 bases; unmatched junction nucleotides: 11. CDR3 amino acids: CAWSLETGGWGQYF. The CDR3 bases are TGTGCCTGGAGTCTTGAGACAGGGGGCTGGGGACAGTACTTC.